This T cell receptor delta chain was identified during a study of gamma-delta T cells after stem cell transplantation. TCRdb used CATT to re-call clones from the RT-PCR reads. In the table there are about 7,800 delta-chain clones, more than 12% of which are singletons. Worth noting for this clone: A much larger clone is a single base away; this may be a read error.

The ends were cut back, 0 bases at V and 3 bases at J, with 11 bases in the middle. CDR3 length equals 17 residues. Germline V gene data show CDR1 as GEAIGNYY and CDR2 as EKD. The receptor was isolated from a human donor. It is not recorded whose cells these are; they may come from a transplant donor. Specimen: gamma-delta T cells. The J gene is TRDJ3, the V gene TRDV2; D is undetermined. CDR3 nucleotide sequence: TGTGCCTGTGACACCTCCGTCACCGGCTGGGACACCCGACAGATGTTTTTC. Translation: CACDTSVTGWDTRQMFF.